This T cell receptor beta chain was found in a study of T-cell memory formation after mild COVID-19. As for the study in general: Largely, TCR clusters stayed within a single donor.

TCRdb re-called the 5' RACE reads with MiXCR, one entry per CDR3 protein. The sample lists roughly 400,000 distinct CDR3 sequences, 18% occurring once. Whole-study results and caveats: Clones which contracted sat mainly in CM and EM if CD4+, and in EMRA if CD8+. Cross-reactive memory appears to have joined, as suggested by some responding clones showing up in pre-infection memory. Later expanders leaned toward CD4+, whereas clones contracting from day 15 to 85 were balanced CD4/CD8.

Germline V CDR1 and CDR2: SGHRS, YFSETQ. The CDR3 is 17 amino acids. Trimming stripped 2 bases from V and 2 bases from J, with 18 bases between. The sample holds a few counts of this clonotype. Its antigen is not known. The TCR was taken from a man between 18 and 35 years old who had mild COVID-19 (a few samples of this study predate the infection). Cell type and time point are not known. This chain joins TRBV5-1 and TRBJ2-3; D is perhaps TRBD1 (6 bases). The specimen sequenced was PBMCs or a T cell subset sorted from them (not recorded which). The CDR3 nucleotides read TGCGCCAGCAGCTTAGTCCCGACAGGCGGATTCACAGATACGCAGTATTTT. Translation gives CASSLVPTGGFTDTQYF.